The source of this T cell receptor (beta chain) is a study of blood T cells in healthy people across ages. Every donor gave 9 to 10 milliliters of peripheral blood. Combining a sample-barcoded 5' primer with a J-beta primer mix, a second PCR ran for 7 to 11 cycles. One entry per CDR3 protein results from TCRdb running MiXCR on the 5' RACE reads. The sample has roughly 2 million distinct CDR3 sequences, roughly 52% seen once. With V trimmed by 3 bases and J by 2 bases, 5 bases remained unmatched. Germline CDR1 MNHEY, CDR2 SMNVEV (reference sequence). The CDR3 consists of 15 residues. The chain links TRBV27 to TRBJ2-7; TRBD1 aligns across 9 bases. The sequenced material came from blood. The source of this sequence is a woman between 40 and 55 years old in good health. The CDR3 protein is CASSLVGTGTYEQYF. CDR3 coding DNA: TGTGCCAGCAGTTTGGTCGGGACAGGGACCTACGAGCAGTACTTC.